The T cell receptor beta chain described here comes from a study of T cell repertoires in cytomegalovirus infection. In the study overall: In the study, CMV epitopes included recently identified HLA-C-restricted and well-studied HLA-B-restricted ones. A matching HLA type, together with CMV infection, was signaled by public TCR beta signatures.

A word on this clonotype: What it binds is unknown.

Overall study results and limits: In two of eight donors, the top clonotype was HLA-C-restricted CMV-specific. Summed public TCR beta family frequency identified CMV carriers bearing the relevant HLA.

Each CDR3 protein is one row after TCRdb ran MiXCR on the reads. This sample carries roughly 500,000 distinct CDR3 sequences, roughly a third of them seen once, and the ten largest clones take roughly 16%. Germline V gene lookup returns CDR1 SGHDT and CDR2 YYEEEE. Trimming cost V 4 bases and J 0 bases, with 14 bases left between them. This CDR3 is built from 15 residues. The V and J genes are TRBV5-6 and TRBJ2-7; a possible D gene is TRBD1 (6 bases). The specimen was cultured PBMCs, collected from culture after CMV antigen stimulation. The receptor comes from a human donor in good health (CMV status not recorded). Some clones in this sample may be carry-over from other donors' samples. CDR3 DNA: TGTGCCAGCAGCCCGCTGGGGGCAGGCTCCTACGAGCAGTACTTC. Residues: CASSPLGAGSYEQYF.